A single sample gave rise to the 8 T cell receptor beta chains below, sequenced in a study of blood T cell repertoires in COVID-19. Generated by immunoSEQ multiplex PCR, the TCRdb table keeps only in-frame clones and is missing some. The sample yields roughly 250,000 clones, approximately 86% seen once. Sequencing was performed on peripheral blood. Receptor source: a human donor with COVID-19, enrolled during active disease. The donor label of this sample is uncertain.

This clone was counted a single time. The rearrangement uses TRBV23-1 and TRBJ1-1, with 10 bases lining up with TRBD1. TRBV23-1 is recorded as an ORF, its role being uncertain. Trimming at V came to 2 bases and at J to 1 base, leaving 7 bases not matched to a gene. The CDR3 is made up of 17 amino acids. For the CDR3, the DNA is TGCGCCAGCAGTCAAACCTTGACAGGGGGCCGGAACACTGAAGCTTTCTTT. This sequence encodes CASSQTLTGGRNTEAFF.

Only a few counts were recorded for this clone. The chain uses TRBV7-2 and TRBJ1-1; D gene uncertain. The CDR3 has 13 residues. V lost 4 bases and J lost 8, with 14 bases in between. From germline, CDR1 is SGHTA and CDR2 FQGNSA. The CDR3 nucleotides are TGTGCCAGCAGCTACGATTTTACCACAGAAGCTTTCTTT. Its protein product is CASSYDFTTEAFF.

This clone was counted a few times. The chain links TRBV9 to TRBJ2-1, with 9 positions matching TRBD2. Germline CDR1 and CDR2: SGDLS and YYNGEE. The CDR3 runs 13 residues. J gave up 7 bases and V 2 bases, and 1 base lay outside the gene matches. The CDR3 DNA follows: TGTGCCAGCAGCGTGCTAGCGGGAAATGAGCAGTTCTTC. Translated, it gives CASSVLAGNEQFF.

Details on this clone: The same CDR3 is also encoded by other DNA sequences in this sample. J is TRBJ1-6 and V is TRBV29-1, with TRBD1 matching 10 bases. Looked up from germline, CDR1 is SQVTM and CDR2 is ANQGSEA. This CDR3 has 13 residues. V gave up 6 bases and J gave up 7 bases; unmatched junction bases: 3. This chain's CDR3 is CSVGDRGNSPLHF. CDR3 DNA sequence: TGCAGCGTCGGGGACAGGGGAAATTCACCCCTCCACTTT. Looking up the rest from reference TRBV29-1 and TRBJ1-6 gives the full variable domain: SAVISQKPSRDICQRGTSLTIQCQVDSQVTMMFWYRQQPGQSLTLIATANQGSEATYESGFVIDKFPISRPNLTFSTLTVSNMSPEDSSIYLCSVGDRGNSPLHFGNGTRLTVT.

The chain links TRBV9 to TRBJ1-2, with D perhaps matching TRBD1 (6 bases). Per the germline V gene, CDR1 is SGDLS and CDR2 is YYNGEE. The CDR3 spans 15 residues. V lost 4 bases, J lost 5 bases, and 18 bases lay in between. The CDR3 DNA sequence: TGTGCCAGCAGCACGACCCCCGGGACACAGTATGGCTACACCTTC. Translation: CASSTTPGTQYGYTF.

The chain has TRBV6-4 and TRBJ1-6; 10 bases match TRBD1. The V and J ends lost 4 bases and 10 bases, in that order; junction bases with no gene match: 4. CDR1 and CDR2 from the germline V gene are MRHNA and SNTAGT. The CDR3 has 14 residues. Here the CDR3 DNA reads TGTGCCAGCAGTGCCCGGGACAGGGGCTCACCCCTCCACTTT. This encodes CASSARDRGSPLHF.

The rearrangement joins TRBV10-2 to TRBJ1-5, with TRBD1 as a possible D gene (5 bases). The V end lost 8 bases, the J end lost 3 bases, and 14 bases lay between the germline ends. The germline gives CDR1 WSHSY, CDR2 SAAADI. The CDR3 consists of 14 residues. The CDR3 sequence: CASRLGGSNQPQHF. CDR3 DNA sequence: TGCGCCAGCCGGCTGGGGGGATCCAATCAGCCCCAGCATTTT.

The V gene is TRBV7-2, the J gene TRBJ2-7; 7 bases align to TRBD2. The CDR3 contains 14 residues. Unmatched junction bases numbered 4, after V lost 3 bases and J lost 2 bases. The V gene's germline CDR1 is SGHTA and CDR2 FQGNSA. The CDR3 protein is CASSFGAGPYEQYF. The CDR3 region has the DNA TGTGCCAGCAGCTTCGGAGCGGGGCCCTACGAGCAGTACTTC.